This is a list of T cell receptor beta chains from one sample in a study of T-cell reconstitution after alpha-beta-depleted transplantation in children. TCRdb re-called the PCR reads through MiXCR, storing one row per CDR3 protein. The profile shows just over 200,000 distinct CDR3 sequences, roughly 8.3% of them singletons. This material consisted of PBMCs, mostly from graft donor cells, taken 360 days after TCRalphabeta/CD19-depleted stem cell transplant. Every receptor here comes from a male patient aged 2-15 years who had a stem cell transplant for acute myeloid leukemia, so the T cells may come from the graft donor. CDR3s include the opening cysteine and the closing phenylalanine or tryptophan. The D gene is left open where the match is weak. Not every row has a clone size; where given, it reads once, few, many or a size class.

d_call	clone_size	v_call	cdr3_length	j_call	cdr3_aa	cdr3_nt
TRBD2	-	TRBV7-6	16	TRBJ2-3	CASSLGLAGVGDTQYF	TGTGCCAGCAGCCTGGGACTAGCGGGAGTTGGAGATACGCAGTATTTT
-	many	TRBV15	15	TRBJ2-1	CATSRGAWELSEQFF	TGTGCCACCAGCAGAGGTGCGTGGGAGTTGAGTGAGCAGTTCTTC
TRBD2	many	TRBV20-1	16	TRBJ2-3	CSARDPLAGPTDTQYF	TGCAGTGCTAGAGACCCGCTAGCGGGCCCCACAGATACGCAGTATTTT
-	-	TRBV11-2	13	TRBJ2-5	CASSLQGAETQYF	TGTGCCAGCAGCCTCCAGGGCGCAGAGACCCAGTACTTC
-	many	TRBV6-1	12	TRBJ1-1	CASSAGYTEAFF	TGTGCCAGCAGCGCAGGTTACACTGAAGCTTTCTTT
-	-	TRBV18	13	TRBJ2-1	CASSPQSQHEQFF	TGTGCCAGCTCACCACAGTCACAGCATGAGCAGTTCTTC
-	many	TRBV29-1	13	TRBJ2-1	CSARLSVYNEQFF	TGCAGTGCCCGCCTTAGCGTATACAATGAGCAGTTCTTC
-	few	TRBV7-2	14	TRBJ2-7	CASSLEYGSYEQYF	TGTGCCAGCAGCTTAGAGTACGGGTCATACGAGCAGTACTTC
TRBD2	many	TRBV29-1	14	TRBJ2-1	CSVAGLAGVDEQFF	TGCAGCGTTGCGGGACTAGCGGGAGTGGATGAGCAGTTCTTC
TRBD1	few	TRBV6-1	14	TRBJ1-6	CASRLDRVNSPLHF	TGTGCCAGCAGGCTGGACAGGGTGAATTCACCCCTCCACTTT
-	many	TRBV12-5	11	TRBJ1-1	CASEFYTEAFF	TGTGCTAGTGAATTCTACACTGAAGCTTTCTTT
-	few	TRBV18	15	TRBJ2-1	CASGPLVAAHNEQFF	TGTGCCAGCGGTCCTTTGGTAGCGGCGCACAATGAGCAGTTCTTC
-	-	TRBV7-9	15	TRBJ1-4	CASSSGQRENEKLFF	TGTGCCAGCAGCTCCGGACAGCGAGAAAATGAAAAACTGTTTTTT
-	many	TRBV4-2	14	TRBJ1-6	CASSHAGNSSPLHF	TGTGCCAGCAGCCACGCAGGGAATAGTTCACCCCTCCACTTT
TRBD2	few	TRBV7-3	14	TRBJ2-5	CASSPSSGQETQYF	TGTGCCAGCAGTCCTTCTAGCGGACAAGAGACCCAGTACTTC
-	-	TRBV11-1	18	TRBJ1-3	CASSLVGARYVSGNTIYF	TGTGCCAGCAGCTTAGTAGGGGCGCGGTACGTCTCTGGAAACACCATATATTTT
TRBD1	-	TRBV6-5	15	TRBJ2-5	CASSYTLGQVETQYF	TGTGCCAGCAGTTACACCCTCGGACAGGTAGAGACCCAGTACTTC
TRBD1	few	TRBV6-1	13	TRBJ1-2	CATKDRGLNGYTF	TGTGCCACCAAAGACAGGGGGCTCAATGGCTACACCTTC
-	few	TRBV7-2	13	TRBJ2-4	CASSPAAKNIQYF	TGTGCCAGCAGCCCCGCGGCCAAAAACATTCAGTACTTC
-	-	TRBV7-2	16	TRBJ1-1	CASSLVGFGSGTEAFF	TGTGCCAGCAGCTTAGTGGGGTTCGGGTCGGGGACTGAAGCTTTCTTT
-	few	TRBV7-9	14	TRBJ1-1	CASSSGGSVTEAFF	TGTGCCAGCAGCTCGGGGGGGTCCGTTACTGAAGCTTTCTTT
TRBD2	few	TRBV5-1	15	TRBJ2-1	CASSHTSGPYNEQFF	TGCGCCAGCAGCCACACTAGCGGCCCTTACAATGAGCAGTTCTTC
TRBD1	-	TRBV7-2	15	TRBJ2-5	CASSLQGAKLETQYF	TGTGCCAGCAGCTTACAGGGGGCGAAGTTGGAGACCCAGTACTTC
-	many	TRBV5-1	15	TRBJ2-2	CASSFHGEGAGELFF	TGCGCCAGCAGCTTCCATGGCGAGGGAGCCGGGGAGCTGTTTTTT
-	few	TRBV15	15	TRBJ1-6	CATSSSWGVNSPLHF	TGTGCCACCAGCAGCTCGTGGGGGGTTAATTCACCCCTCCACTTT
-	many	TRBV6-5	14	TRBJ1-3	CASSSPDSGNTIYF	TGTGCCAGCAGTTCCCCCGACTCTGGAAACACCATATATTTT
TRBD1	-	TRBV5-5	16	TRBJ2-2	CASSLMGQGNTGELFF	TGTGCCAGCAGCTTGATGGGACAGGGTAACACCGGGGAGCTGTTTTTT
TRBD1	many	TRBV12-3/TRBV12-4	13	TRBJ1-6	CASTPQGGEPLHF	TGTGCCAGCACCCCACAGGGGGGGGAACCCCTCCACTTT
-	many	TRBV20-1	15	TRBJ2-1	CSATAKDNAYNEQFF	TGCAGTGCCACCGCGAAGGACAACGCCTACAATGAGCAGTTCTTC
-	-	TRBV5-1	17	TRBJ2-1	CASSLKGGADLTIGEFF	TGCGCCAGCAGCTTGAAAGGGGGGGCGGACCTCACCATAGGGGAGTTCTTC
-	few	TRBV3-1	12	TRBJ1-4	CASSQGESLLFF	TGTGCCAGCAGCCAGGGGGAATCCTTACTGTTTTTT
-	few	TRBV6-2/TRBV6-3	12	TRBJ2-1	CASSTVVNEQFF	TGTGCCAGCAGCACGGTGGTAAATGAGCAGTTCTTC
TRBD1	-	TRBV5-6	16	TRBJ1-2	CASSPTGWGMNYGYTF	TGTGCCAGCAGCCCGACAGGGTGGGGTATGAACTATGGCTACACCTTC
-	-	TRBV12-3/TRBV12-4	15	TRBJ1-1	CASSFIGAGGTEAFF	TGTGCCAGCAGTTTCATCGGAGCGGGCGGGACTGAAGCTTTCTTT
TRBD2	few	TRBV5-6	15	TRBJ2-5	CASRLRREGRETQYF	TGTGCCAGCAGGCTCCGGCGGGAGGGCAGAGAGACCCAGTACTTC
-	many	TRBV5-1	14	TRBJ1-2	CASSLEGSNYGYTF	TGCGCCAGCAGCTTGGAAGGATCTAACTATGGCTACACCTTC
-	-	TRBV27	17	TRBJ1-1	CASSSNRFTGINTEAFF	TGTGCCAGCAGTTCAAATCGATTTACAGGGATCAACACTGAAGCTTTCTTT
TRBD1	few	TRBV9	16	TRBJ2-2	CASSVGGTGIAGELFF	TGTGCCAGCAGCGTAGGAGGGACAGGGATCGCCGGGGAGCTGTTTTTT
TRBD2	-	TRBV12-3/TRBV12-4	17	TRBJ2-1	CASSSRILAGYSGEQFF	TGTGCCAGCAGCTCAAGAATACTAGCGGGCTATAGTGGAGAGCAGTTCTTC
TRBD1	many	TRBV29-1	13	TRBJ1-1	CSVEGQGGAEAFF	TGCAGCGTTGAGGGACAGGGCGGCGCTGAAGCTTTCTTT
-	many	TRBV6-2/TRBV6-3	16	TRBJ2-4	CASSPRTTSGKNIQYF	TGTGCCAGCAGCCCTAGGACTACAAGCGGCAAAAACATTCAGTACTTC
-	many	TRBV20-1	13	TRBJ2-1	CSASGGNYNEQFF	TGCAGTGCTAGCGGGGGTAACTACAATGAGCAGTTCTTC
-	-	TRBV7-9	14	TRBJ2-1	CASSLGEWGNEQFF	TGTGCCAGCAGCTTAGGGGAATGGGGCAATGAGCAGTTCTTC
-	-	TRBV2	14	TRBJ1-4	CASSEDRVGEKLFF	TGTGCCAGCAGTGAAGACAGGGTGGGGGAAAAACTGTTTTTT
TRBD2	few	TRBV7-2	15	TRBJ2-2	CASSSSGGAPGELFF	TGTGCCAGCAGCTCTAGCGGGGGGGCCCCCGGGGAGCTGTTTTTT
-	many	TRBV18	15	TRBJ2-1	CASSPPVQGVNEQFF	TGTGCCAGCTCACCCCCAGTTCAGGGAGTTAATGAGCAGTTCTTC
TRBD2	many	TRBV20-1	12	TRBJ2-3	CMCGGPTDTQYF	TGCATGTGCGGGGGGCCCACAGATACGCAGTATTTT
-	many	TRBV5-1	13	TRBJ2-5	CASSLRGEETQYF	TGCGCCAGCAGCTTGCGTGGGGAAGAGACCCAGTACTTC
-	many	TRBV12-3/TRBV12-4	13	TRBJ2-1	CASRPSGSNEQFF	TGTGCCAGCAGGCCGTCGGGCAGCAATGAGCAGTTCTTC
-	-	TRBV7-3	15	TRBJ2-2	CASRRAHAGTGELFF	TGTGCCAGCAGACGAGCCCACGCTGGGACCGGGGAGCTGTTTTTT